Listed below are T cell receptor beta chains from one sample, sequenced in a study of blood T cells in healthy people across ages. Using its own MiXCR run on the 5' RACE reads, TCRdb lists one record per CDR3 protein. This sample yields around 1.5 million distinct CDR3 sequences, of which 59% are seen a single time; 5% to 7% belongs to the top ten. Sequencing was carried out using blood. The source of these receptors is a man aged 18-30 years in good health. CDR3s include the opening cysteine and the closing phenylalanine or tryptophan. The D gene is left open where the match is weak. Not all rows give a size; the values are once, few, many and, for expanded clones, a class.

TRBJ2-3	TRBV27	TRBD2	-	TGTGCCAGCAGGAGGACTAGCGGGGGCCACGAGGAGTATTTT	CASRRTSGGHEEYF
TRBJ2-5	TRBV27	TRBD1	few	TGTGCCAGCCTAGGGACAGGGGTCGGAGAGACCCAGTACTTC	CASLGTGVGETQYF
TRBJ2-1	TRBV3-1	-	-	TGTGCCAGCAGCCAAGTCGCGGGGGCATATGAGCAGTTCTTC	CASSQVAGAYEQFF
TRBJ2-5	TRBV9	-	-	TGTGCCAGCAGCGTAGGGGTTGCGCAAGAGACCCAGTACTTC	CASSVGVAQETQYF
TRBJ2-1	TRBV29-1	TRBD2	-	TGCAGCGTTGAAGGACTAGCGGGGAGCTCCTACAATGAGCAGTTCTTC	CSVEGLAGSSYNEQFF
TRBJ1-1	TRBV5-1	TRBD1	once	TGCGCCAGCAGTCAACAGGGGGCTGACACTGAAGCTTTCTTT	CASSQQGADTEAFF
TRBJ1-4	TRBV28	-	once	TGTGCCAGCAGTTTAGTTTACTCAACTAATGAAAAACTGTTTTTT	CASSLVYSTNEKLFF
TRBJ2-6	TRBV6-1	-	-	TGTGCCAGCAGTGAAGTTCGATCTGGGGCCAACGTCCTGACTTTC	CASSEVRSGANVLTF
TRBJ2-7	TRBV29-1	-	many	TGCAGCGTTGAGTTGGCCAGGGACTACGAGCAGTACTTC	CSVELARDYEQYF
TRBJ2-1	TRBV20-1	-	-	TGCAGTGCTAGAGATGCAGGGTTCTCCTACAATGAGCAGTTCTTC	CSARDAGFSYNEQFF
TRBJ2-5	TRBV15	-	-	TGTGCCACCAGCAGAACCAGGGGCCAGGGGGAGACCCAGTACTTC	CATSRTRGQGETQYF
TRBJ1-2	TRBV6-5	-	-	TGTGCCAGCAGTCCCACTAGGGGAGGTGGCTACACCTTC	CASSPTRGGGYTF